This note documents a single T cell receptor (beta chain) sequence. It was during active infection that Seattle patients were enrolled and then longitudinally followed. The data were taken from a study of blood T cell repertoires in COVID-19. This table comes from immunoSEQ multiplex PCR, and its TCRdb copy is limited to in-frame clones, with some not included. Of 150,000 or so clones listed, about 90% are singletons. Germline V lookup: CDR1 SQVTM, CDR2 ANQGSEA. The CDR3 totals 10 residues. V lost 4 bases to trimming and J lost 5 bases, with 5 bases between them. The specimen sequenced was peripheral blood. This clonotype was obtained from a man aged 25-40 years with COVID-19, enrolled during active disease. The chain recombines TRBV29-1 with TRBJ1-1; no firm D call. The CDR3 is CSVVVTEAFF. The CDR3 DNA reads as TGCAGCGTTGTCGTGACTGAAGCTTTCTTT. Based on the CDR3 plus reference TRBV29-1 and TRBJ1-1, the full variable domain is SAVISQKPSRDICQRGTSLTIQCQVDSQVTMMFWYRQQPGQSLTLIATANQGSEATYESGFVIDKFPISRPNLTFSTLTVSNMSPEDSSIYLCSVVVTEAFFGQGTRLTVV.